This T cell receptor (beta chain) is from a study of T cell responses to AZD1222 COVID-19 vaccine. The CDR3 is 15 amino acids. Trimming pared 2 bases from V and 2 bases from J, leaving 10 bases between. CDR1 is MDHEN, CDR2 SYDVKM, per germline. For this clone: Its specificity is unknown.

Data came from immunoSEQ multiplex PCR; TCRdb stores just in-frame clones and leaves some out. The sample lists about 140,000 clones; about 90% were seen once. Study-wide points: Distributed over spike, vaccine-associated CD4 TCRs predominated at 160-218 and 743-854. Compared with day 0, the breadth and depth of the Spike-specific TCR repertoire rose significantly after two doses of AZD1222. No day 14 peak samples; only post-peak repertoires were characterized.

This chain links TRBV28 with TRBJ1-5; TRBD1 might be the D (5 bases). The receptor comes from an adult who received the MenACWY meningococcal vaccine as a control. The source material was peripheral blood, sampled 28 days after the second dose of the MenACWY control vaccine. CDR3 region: CASSLPGSGNQPQHF. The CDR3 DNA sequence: TGTGCCAGCAGTTTACCAGGGTCGGGCAATCAGCCCCAGCATTTT.